The 31 T cell receptor beta chains below come from one sample, sequenced in a study of blood T cell repertoires in COVID-19. Sequenced by immunoSEQ multiplex PCR; TCRdb stores in-frame clones only, minus some. The sample holds 300,000 or so clones, more than 80% seen once. Sample: peripheral blood. These receptors originate from a woman between 40 and 50 years old with acute or convalescent COVID-19.

This clone was seen just once. V and J are TRBV18 and TRBJ2-2; tentative D call: TRBD1 (7 bases). CDR1 is KGHSH and CDR2 is LQKENI in the germline V gene. V was cut by 8 bases and J by 0 bases, with 13 bases left in between. The CDR3 runs to 15 residues. CDR3 in DNA: TGTGCCAGCCCGGGGGACAGTTCGAACACCGGGGAGCTGTTTTTT. Protein: CASPGDSSNTGELFF.

J is TRBJ1-6 and V is TRBV2, with D hard to call. The V end was cut by 4 bases, the J end by 5 bases, with 9 bases between. This CDR3 is built from 14 residues. Germline lookup yields CDR1 SNHLY and CDR2 FYNNEI. CDR3 nucleotide sequence: TGTGCCAGCAGTGGGAGGCAGAATAATTCACCCCTCCACTTT. It is translated as CASSGRQNNSPLHF.

This chain joins TRBV5-6 and TRBJ1-2, with D perhaps matching TRBD1 (5 bases). With 4 bases removed from V and 2 bases from J, the gap between germline ends came to 12 bases. CDR3 length equals 14 residues. Germline V gene data show CDR1 as SGHDT and CDR2 as YYEEEE. The CDR3 sequence is CASSKGQLNYGYTF. CDR3 bases: TGTGCCAGCAGCAAAGGACAATTAAACTATGGCTACACCTTC.

The gene calls are TRBV14 and TRBJ1-2, with a weak D call TRBD1 (5 bases). The CDR3 has 11 amino acids. Looked up from germline, CDR1 is SGHDN and CDR2 is FVKESK. Trimming took off 6 bases at V and 8 bases at J, with 10 bases between the two ends. The CDR3 sequence is CASSPGGGYTF. The DNA for the CDR3 is TGTGCCAGCAGTCCGGGGGGAGGCTACACCTTC.

The rearrangement uses TRBV4-1 and TRBJ1-2; 7 bases are shared with TRBD1. The CDR3 runs to 15 residues. With 3 bases clipped from V and 8 bases from J, the junction kept 12 bases outside the gene matches. Germline assignment: CDR1 MGHRA and CDR2 YSYEKL. Written as DNA, the CDR3 is TGCGCCAGCAGCCACAACCGGGACAGCACATTAGGCTACACCTTC. This sequence encodes CASSHNRDSTLGYTF.

Only one count was recorded for this clone. The chain couples TRBV9 to TRBJ1-2, with TRBD1 as a possible D gene (5 bases). V lost 1 base and J lost 7, with 11 bases in between. The germline V gene encodes CDR1 SGDLS and CDR2 YYNGEE. This CDR3 is built from 13 residues. The CDR3 nucleotides read TGTGCCAGCAGCGTAATCGGAGGGGCTGGCTACACCTTC. Amino acid sequence: CASSVIGGAGYTF.

The V call is TRBV19, the J call TRBJ2-5; 9 nucleotides line up with TRBD2. There are 15 residues in the CDR3. Looked up from germline, CDR1 is LNHDA and CDR2 is SQIVND (reference sequence). V gave up 4 bases and J gave up 5 bases; unmatched junction bases: 8. This CDR3 reads CASSTSRGGLETQYF. Here the CDR3 DNA reads TGTGCCAGTAGTACATCGCGGGGGGGCCTTGAGACCCAGTACTTC.

This rearrangement joins TRBV2 to TRBJ1-5, with 8 bases aligning to TRBD1. The CDR3 runs 15 residues. Germline V lookup: CDR1 SNHLY, CDR2 FYNNEI. V lost 7 bases to trimming and J lost 5 bases; unmatched junction nucleotides: 10. CDR3 amino acids: CASTSTGQGDQPQHF. DNA of the CDR3: TGTGCCAGCACCTCCACCGGACAGGGTGATCAGCCCCAGCATTTT.

J is TRBJ1-4 and V is TRBV6-5; no firm D call. Deletions cut 5 bases from V and 8 bases from J, with 6 bases between. The CDR3 is 11 residues long. Germline values: CDR1 MNHEY, CDR2 SVGAGI. CDR3 sequence reads: CASSRQEKLFF. The CDR3 DNA is TGTGCCAGCAGTCGACAAGAAAAACTGTTTTTT.

The V call is TRBV7-2, the J call TRBJ2-2, with 9 bases matching TRBD2. In germline, CDR1 is SGHTA, CDR2 FQGNSA. This CDR3 contains 18 residues. Losses at the gene ends were 8 bases for V and 0 bases for J; bases not matched to a gene: 13. The CDR3 DNA sequence: TGTGCCAGCGGGGGCGGGGGGGCAACCTCCGCGAACACCGGGGAGCTGTTTTTT. Protein product: CASGGGGATSANTGELFF.

This clone appeared once. Other DNA sequences from this sample encode an identical CDR3 as well. V and J are TRBV5-1 and TRBJ1-1; a possible D gene is TRBD1 (6 bases). This CDR3 region has 14 residues. V shed 0 bases and J shed 1 base, with 7 bases lying between them. Looked up from germline, CDR1 is SGHRS and CDR2 is YFSETQ. The CDR3 region is CASSLEGQNTEAFF. For the CDR3, the DNA is TGCGCCAGCAGCTTGGAGGGACAGAACACTGAAGCTTTCTTT.

The chain has TRBV19 and TRBJ1-5; tentative D call: TRBD1 (6 bases). The germline V and J ends were trimmed by 5 bases and 0 bases, with 11 bases remaining between them. The CDR3 length is 15 residues. Germline CDR1 reads LNHDA; CDR2 reads SQIVND (reference sequence). The CDR3 DNA reads as TGTGCCAGTAGTCGGACAGTCTATAGCAATCAGCCCCAGCATTTT. It specifies CASSRTVYSNQPQHF.

This chain connects TRBV12-3 or TRBV12-4 to TRBJ1-1, with D possibly matching TRBD1 (5 bases). The CDR3 runs to 12 residues. V shed 5 bases and J shed 10 bases, with 14 bases lying between them. The CDR3 DNA follows: TGTGCCAGCAGTGCAACCGGGACTAGAGCTTTCTTT. Amino acid sequence: CASSATGTRAFF.

The DNA for the CDR3 is TGCGCCAGCAGCTTGGTGGTTCGGAGAAGCACAGATACGCAGTATTTT. Translated, it gives CASSLVVRRSTDTQYF. The chain recombines TRBV5-1 with TRBJ2-3; D gene ambiguous. This CDR3 is 16 amino acids long. V lost 0 bases and J 0 bases, leaving 11 bases between the germline ends. Germline values: CDR1 SGHRS, CDR2 YFSETQ.

The rearrangement links TRBV3-1 (or the pseudogene TRBV3-2) to TRBJ1-6; 8 positions match TRBD1. The CDR3 is 17 residues long. V was clipped by 4 bases and J by 10 bases; unmatched bases: 15. Germline CDR1 is LGHDT and CDR2 is YNNKEL (reference sequence). CDR3 DNA: TGTGCCAGCAGCCTGGGGCGGGCAGGGGGCTATGTGTCACCCCTCCACTTT. Translated, it gives CASSLGRAGGYVSPLHF.

The rearrangement links TRBV9 to TRBJ2-2; 7 bases agree with TRBD1. V gave up 2 bases and J gave up 11 bases; unmatched junction bases: 9. The CDR3 has 14 amino acids. Germline-derived CDR1 and CDR2 are SGDLS and YYNGEE. The CDR3 sequence: CASSVRQGHGELFF. The CDR3 DNA sequence: TGTGCCAGCAGCGTCCGACAGGGACACGGAGAGCTGTTTTTT.

The chain combines TRBV6-5 with TRBJ1-2; D remains ambiguous. The germline V gene has CDR1 MNHEY and CDR2 SVGAGI. The CDR3 has 15 residues. Trimming removed 7 bases at V and 1 base at J, with 16 bases between. The CDR3 coding sequence is TGTGCCAGCACCCTAGATGCCGTATTTAACTATGGCTACACCTTC. It is translated as CASTLDAVFNYGYTF.

The genes are TRBV6-5 and TRBJ1-1, with a possible D match to TRBD1 (5 bases). The CDR3 is made up of 14 amino acids. Germline lookup yields CDR1 MNHEY and CDR2 SVGAGI. The V gene lost 0 bases and the J gene lost 4 bases, with 9 bases spanning the gap. In DNA form, the CDR3 reads TGTGCCAGCAGTTACTCAGAGGACACCACTGAAGCTTTCTTT. It codes for CASSYSEDTTEAFF.

The rearrangement uses TRBV9 and TRBJ2-3, with D maybe TRBD2 (5 bases). The V end lost 2 bases, the J end lost 3 bases, and 10 bases lay between the germline ends. The length of the CDR3 is 14 residues. Germline loops: CDR1 SGDLS, CDR2 YYNGEE. The chain's CDR3 is CASSVVGGTDTQYF. The CDR3 DNA sequence: TGTGCCAGCAGCGTCGTCGGAGGTACAGATACGCAGTATTTT.

V gene TRBV5-1 combines with J gene TRBJ1-1; 8 nucleotides line up with TRBD1. V gave up 0 bases and J gave up 7 bases; unmatched junction bases: 5. This CDR3 comprises 14 residues. Germline lookup yields CDR1 SGHRS and CDR2 YFSETQ. CDR3 coding DNA: TGCGCCAGCAGCTTGGCGGTTGGACAGGGTGAAGCTTTCTTT. It translates to CASSLAVGQGEAFF.

This sequence joins TRBV11-1 and TRBJ1-6, with D possibly TRBD1 on 5 matching bases. The CDR3 is 12 residues long. The V and J ends lost 2 bases and 13 bases respectively, with 9 bases between them. CDR1 and CDR2 (germline): SGHAT, FQDESV (reference sequence). CDR3 nucleotide sequence: TGTGCCAGCAGCTTACAGGGTTCCCCCCTCCACTTT. Protein product: CASSLQGSPLHF.

This chain uses TRBV5-1 with TRBJ2-5; 9 nucleotides agree with TRBD2. CDR3 length: 14 amino acids. Germline V gene sequence: CDR1 SGHRS, CDR2 YFSETQ. The V gene end was trimmed by 0 bases and the J gene end by 5 bases; junction bases not matched to a gene: 2. In DNA form, the CDR3 reads TGCGCCAGCAGCTTGGGGCTAGCGGGGGAGACCCAGTACTTC. It is translated as CASSLGLAGETQYF.

The V and J genes are TRBV27 and TRBJ2-7, with 7 bases aligning to TRBD1. The J segment lost 3 bases and the V segment lost 6 bases, leaving 5 bases of the junction unmatched. This CDR3 comprises 13 residues. Germline assignment: CDR1 MNHEY and CDR2 SMNVEV (reference sequence). Written as DNA, the CDR3 is TGTGCCAGCAGGGTGGCAGGGGGCTACGAGCAGTACGTC. Encoded protein: CASRVAGGYEQYV.

The J gene is TRBJ1-2, the V gene TRBV5-1, with D possibly being TRBD1 (6 bases). There are 14 residues in the CDR3. Trimming removed 0 bases from V and 2 bases from J, with 8 bases in between. From germline, CDR1 is SGHRS and CDR2 YFSETQ. In DNA form, the CDR3 reads TGCGCCAGCAGCTTGGCCGGACAGAACTATGGCTACACCTTC. Residues: CASSLAGQNYGYTF.

The rearrangement links TRBV6-1 to TRBJ2-5; maybe TRBD1 (5 bases). The CDR3 spans 18 residues. Trimming pared 3 bases from V and 2 bases from J, leaving 22 bases between. Germline CDR1 MNHNS, CDR2 SASEGT. The CDR3, as DNA: TGTGCCAGCAGTGACCCCCCCGCCCTCAGGGATCGGCAAGAGACCCAGTACTTC. Its protein is CASSDPPALRDRQETQYF.

This clone came up a few times. V gene TRBV5-6 combines with J gene TRBJ1-2; D not certain. V lost 0 bases, J lost 5 bases, and 8 bases lay in between. Germline V CDR1 and CDR2: SGHDT, YYEEEE. The CDR3 extends over 13 amino acids. The CDR3 DNA sequence: TGTGCCAGCAGCTTGGACGGTTCTTATGGCTACACCTTC. It translates to CASSLDGSYGYTF.

This chain uses TRBV15 with TRBJ1-2, with D perhaps matching TRBD1 (6 bases). The germline V gene has CDR1 LNHNV and CDR2 YYDKDF (reference sequence). CDR3 length: 14 residues. V shed 4 bases and J shed 3 bases, with 12 bases lying between them. The CDR3, as DNA: TGTGCCACCAGCAACAGGGAGTGGGACTATGGCTACACCTTC. Translation: CATSNREWDYGYTF.

The rearrangement uses TRBV6-5 and TRBJ2-7, with 7 positions matching TRBD2. This CDR3 spans 14 amino acids. CDR1 and CDR2 from the germline V gene are MNHEY and SVGAGI. J gave up 3 bases and V 6 bases, and 8 bases lay outside the gene matches. Here the CDR3 reads CASSPSGGDYEQYV. The CDR3 DNA reads TGTGCCAGCAGCCCGTCTGGGGGGGACTACGAGCAGTACGTC.

The chain joins TRBV6-1 to TRBJ2-7; D remains unclear. The CDR3 consists of 15 residues. The germline V gene has CDR1 MNHNS and CDR2 SASEGT. V gave up 2 bases and J gave up 3 bases, with 14 bases separating them. CDR3 nucleotides: TGTGCCAGCAGTGAATGGCAGGCCGCAAGCTACGAGCAGTACGTC. Amino acids: CASSEWQAASYEQYV.

This chain connects TRBV28 to TRBJ1-3; a weak D match, TRBD1 (5 bases). V lost 5 bases to trimming and J lost 0 bases, with 11 bases between them. This CDR3 contains 15 residues. CDR1 is MDHEN, CDR2 SYDVKM, per germline. The chain's CDR3 is CASSPQGLSGNTIYF. The CDR3 bases are TGTGCCAGCAGTCCCCAGGGCCTCTCTGGAAACACCATATATTTT.

CDR3 DNA sequence: TGTGCCAGCAGACTCACTAGCGGGGGGGTCACAGATACGCAGTATTTT. It is translated as CASRLTSGGVTDTQYF. V gene TRBV4-2 combines with J gene TRBJ2-3; 13 bases line up with TRBD2. The germline V gene encodes CDR1 LGHNA and CDR2 YNFKEQ. Unmatched junction bases numbered 5, after V lost 6 bases and J lost 2 bases. The CDR3 length is 16 residues.